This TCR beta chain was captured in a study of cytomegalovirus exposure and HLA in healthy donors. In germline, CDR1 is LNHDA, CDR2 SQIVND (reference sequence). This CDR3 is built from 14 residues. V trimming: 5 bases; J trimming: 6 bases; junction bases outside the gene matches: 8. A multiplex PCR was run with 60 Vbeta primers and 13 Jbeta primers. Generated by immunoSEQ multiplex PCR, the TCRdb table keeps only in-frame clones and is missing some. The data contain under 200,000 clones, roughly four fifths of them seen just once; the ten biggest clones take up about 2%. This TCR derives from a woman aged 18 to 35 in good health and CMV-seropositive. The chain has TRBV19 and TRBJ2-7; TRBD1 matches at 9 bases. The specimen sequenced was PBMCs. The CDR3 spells CASSDGTGTSEQYV. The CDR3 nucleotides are TGTGCCAGTAGTGATGGGACAGGGACGTCCGAGCAGTACGTC.